One and the same sample provided the 11 T cell receptor beta chains below, sequenced in a study of sequential checkpoint blockade in melanoma. Treatment defined: randomized to nivolumab then ipilimumab (arm A) or the reverse (arm B). TCRdb keeps only in-frame clones here, not all; method: immunoSEQ multiplex PCR. The data contain roughly 3,100 clones, approximately 20% of them singletons. The sample consisted of tumor tissue (inferred from file names), taken from a patient given nivolumab and ipilimumab in sequence. The receptors originated from a human donor with melanoma.

The V call is TRBV12-5, the J call TRBJ2-7; D possibly corresponds to TRBD1 (6 bases). The CDR3 totals 15 residues. Trimming removed 0 bases from V and 11 bases from J, with 20 bases in between. Germline V CDR1 and CDR2: LGHNT, FRNRAP. The CDR3: CASGLVVRPGNREYV. The CDR3 DNA follows: TGTGCTAGTGGTTTGGTAGTCCGACCCGGGAACAGGGAGTACGTC.

The chain uses TRBV19 and TRBJ1-6, with D possibly matching TRBD1 (5 bases). There are 16 residues in the CDR3. Germline V gene data show CDR1 as LNHDA and CDR2 as SQIVND (reference sequence). V was clipped by 1 base and J by 8 bases, with 15 bases between them. The CDR3 nucleotides are TGTGCCAGTAGTATAGGGGGACGGACGAAGTATTCACCCCTCCACTTT. Its translation: CASSIGGRTKYSPLHF. Filled out from reference TRBV19 and TRBJ1-6, the complete variable domain reads DGGITQSPKYLFRKEGQNVTLSCEQNLNHDAMYWYRQDPGQGLRLIYYSQIVNDFQKGDIAEGYSVSREKKESFPLTVTSAQKNPTAFYLCASSIGGRTKYSPLHFGNGTRLTVT.

The chain links TRBV5-1 to TRBJ1-5; 8 bases map to TRBD1. Trimming at V came to 4 bases and at J to 2 bases, leaving 11 bases not matched to a gene. CDR3 size: 17 residues. The V gene's germline CDR1 is SGHRS and CDR2 YFSETQ. This CDR3 reads CASSPHPGQVRNQPQHF. DNA of the CDR3: TGCGCCAGCAGCCCCCATCCGGGACAGGTTCGCAATCAGCCCCAGCATTTT.

This clone is labeled as medium-sized. Other nucleotide sequences in the sample specify the same CDR3. The rearrangement links TRBV6-8 to TRBJ2-3, with 13 bases matching TRBD2. Germline CDR1 MNHGY, CDR2 SAAAGT. There are 15 residues in the CDR3. The V segment lost 4 bases and the J segment 6 bases; nucleotides outside the gene matches: 4. The CDR3 is CASSLLAGGGDTQYF. CDR3 nucleotides: TGTGCCAGCAGTTTACTAGCGGGGGGGGGTGATACGCAGTATTTT.

The chain recombines TRBV6-7 with TRBJ2-7, with unresolved D. TRBV6-7 is marked as an open reading frame, function uncertain. CDR3 length: 11 amino acids. Trimming took 4 bases from V and 6 from J, leaving 7 bases between them. The CDR3 here is CASSSSFEQYF. In DNA, the CDR3 is TGTGCCAGCAGTTCATCTTTCGAGCAGTACTTC.

This clone has only a few counts. The chain uses TRBV29-1 and TRBJ1-3; D is undetermined. Germline CDR1 is SQVTM and CDR2 is ANQGSEA. The CDR3 totals 12 residues. V was trimmed by 4 bases and J by 0 bases, leaving 4 bases between them. CDR3 nucleotide sequence: TGCAGCGTTGGAAGCTCTGGAAACACCATATATTTT. Encoded protein: CSVGSSGNTIYF.

This clone was detected only a few times. V and J are TRBV6-8 and TRBJ2-7; the match to TRBD1 covers 8 bases. The CDR3 has 13 residues. Germline trimming cut 6 bases from V and 5 bases from J; bases unmatched to any gene: 6. Germline V gene data show CDR1 as MNHGY and CDR2 as SAAAGT. The CDR3 loop reads CASRSADRDEQYV. The CDR3, as DNA: TGTGCCAGCAGATCCGCGGACAGGGACGAGCAGTACGTC.

This clone is labeled medium-sized. J is TRBJ2-5 and V is TRBV10-3, with 10 bases that match TRBD2. The V gene end was trimmed by 0 bases and the J gene end by 3 bases; junction bases not matched to a gene: 1. The CDR3 totals 15 residues. CDR1 and CDR2 (germline): ENHRY, SYGVKD. The CDR3 here is CAISESSGGEETQYF. The CDR3 nucleotides read TGTGCCATCAGTGAGTCGAGCGGGGGGGAAGAGACCCAGTACTTC.

The sample holds many counts of this clone. The CDR3 reads CASSYSSGANVLTF. The CDR3 DNA reads as TGTGCCAGCAGTTACAGCTCTGGGGCCAACGTCCTGACTTTC. The chain is built from TRBV6-8 and TRBJ2-6; D remains ambiguous. The germline V gene has CDR1 MNHGY and CDR2 SAAAGT. The CDR3 totals 14 residues. With 2 bases removed from V and 0 bases from J, the gap between germline ends came to 2 bases.

This clone was seen a few times. This chain joins TRBV6-8 and TRBJ1-4; TRBD1 matches at 7 bases. From germline, CDR1 is MNHGY and CDR2 SAAAGT. With 6 bases clipped from V and 4 bases from J, the junction kept 5 bases outside the gene matches. CDR3 length: 14 residues. Here the CDR3 DNA reads TGTGCCAGCAGCCTTGGGACAGTTAATGAAAAACTGTTTTTT. Its protein is CASSLGTVNEKLFF.

This clone is medium-sized. The genes are TRBV11-3 and TRBJ1-1; weak D call: TRBD1 (6 bases). Trimming shortened V by 3 bases and J by 1 base, and 9 bases separated the two germline ends. Germline V gene lookup returns CDR1 SGHNT and CDR2 YENEEA. This CDR3 is 14 amino acids long. Written as DNA, the CDR3 is TGTGCCAGCAGCTTCTGGACAGAGAACACTGAAGCTTTCTTT. Its translation: CASSFWTENTEAFF.